Below, 5 T cell receptor beta chains from the same sample are listed, as sequenced in a study of identical twins. TCRdb re-derived calls from the 5' RACE reads in MiXCR, one entry per CDR3 protein. This sample yields 500,000 to 550,000 distinct CDR3 sequences, of which around 20% are seen a single time; around 1% belongs to the top ten. These data are also associated with another study on T cells expressing NK-cell markers.

Input material: CD4+ T cells sorted from blood. Source of these receptors: a woman aged 18-29 years in good health.

This chain connects TRBV18 to TRBJ2-5; 8 nucleotides line up with TRBD1. Trimming at V came to 3 bases and at J to 5 bases, leaving 5 bases not matched to a gene. The CDR3 is 14 amino acids. The germline V gene encodes CDR1 KGHSH and CDR2 LQKENI. The CDR3 loop reads CASSPRTGLETQYF. In nucleotides, the CDR3 is TGTGCCAGCTCACCCCGGACAGGGCTGGAGACCCAGTACTTC.

This clonotype was recorded a few times. The V call is TRBV5-1, the J call TRBJ2-5; 7 bases match TRBD2. The V segment lost 0 bases and the J segment 2 bases; nucleotides outside the gene matches: 1. From germline, CDR1 is SGHRS and CDR2 YFSETQ. This CDR3 is built from 14 residues. The CDR3 sequence is CASSLGEGQETQYF. The CDR3 nucleotides read TGCGCCAGCAGCTTGGGGGAGGGTCAAGAGACCCAGTACTTC.

This clonotype occurred many times. The chain combines TRBV12-3 or TRBV12-4 with TRBJ2-3, with 12 bases lining up with TRBD2. Germline trimming cut 6 bases from V and 2 bases from J; bases unmatched to any gene: 6. This CDR3 is built from 16 residues. The CDR3 DNA follows: TGTGCCAGCAGCCCAGGGACTAGCGGGTTCACAGATACGCAGTATTTT. This codes for CASSPGTSGFTDTQYF.

The table lists this clonotype with many counts. The chain employs TRBV7-9 and TRBJ2-2; possibly TRBD2 for D (5 bases). The V and J ends lost 5 bases and 5 bases respectively, with 18 bases between them. The germline gives CDR1 SEHNR, CDR2 FQNEAQ (reference sequence). This CDR3 has 16 amino acids. CDR3 bases: TGTGCCAGCAGCCGATTTGGGGAGAGTTCAACCGGGGAGCTGTTTTTT. Translating gives CASSRFGESSTGELFF.

This chain connects TRBV10-3 to TRBJ1-6, with D tentatively TRBD1 (6 bases). This CDR3 has 15 amino acids. With 3 bases removed from V and 8 bases from J, the gap between germline ends came to 14 bases. The germline V gene has CDR1 ENHRY and CDR2 SYGVKD. CDR3 amino acids: CAISESPRGDSPLHF. CDR3 in DNA: TGTGCCATCAGTGAATCTCCAAGGGGGGATTCACCCCTCCACTTT.